This TCR beta chain was retrieved from a study of identical twins. Study-wide results and caveats: Out-of-frame sharing of TCR alpha in monozygotic twins was underestimated by models. Insertion counts were lower in abundant cord blood beta clonotypes, a trend that memory repertoires did not show.

TCRdb re-analysed the 5' RACE reads in MiXCR, keeping a single row per CDR3 protein. The sample lists about 660,000 distinct CDR3 sequences, 8.6% occurring once. Healthy Caucasian donors formed the entire cohort. As for this clonotype: Its cognate antigen is unknown.

These same data were also listed under a study on yellow fever vaccine responses in identical twins.

This receptor was obtained from a woman younger than 35 in good health. Sequenced sample: PBMCs.

CDR3 in amino acids: CATSRDRAAILSNQPQHF. For the CDR3, the DNA is TGTGCCACCAGCAGAGATAGGGCAGCGATCCTTAGCAATCAGCCCCAGCATTTT. V and J are TRBV15 and TRBJ1-5; D uncertain. Trimming took 0 bases from V and 0 from J, leaving 15 bases between them. The CDR3 extends over 18 amino acids. From germline, CDR1 is LNHNV and CDR2 YYDKDF (reference sequence).